Sequencing of this T cell receptor beta chain was carried out in a study of beta chain features in type 1 diabetes. This clone was recorded a few times. Expressed TCRB transcripts got sequenced, as all isolated RNA was reverse transcribed. Assay: immunoSEQ multiplex PCR; the TCRdb copy retains only in-frame clones and omits some. The table lists almost 350,000 clones, about 20% of them singletons. Germline CDR1 reads SEHNR; CDR2 reads FQNEAQ (reference sequence). The V end lost 3 bases, the J end lost 4 bases, and 13 bases lay between the germline ends. The CDR3 covers 16 residues. This chain connects TRBV7-9 to TRBJ2-6, with a weak D call TRBD1 (5 bases). This TCR came from a woman between 18 and 29 years old in good health. Sequencing was performed on naive CD4+ T cells from blood. The CDR3 DNA sequence: TGTGCCAGCAGCTTTGGCAGGGCGAGCGGGGCCAACGTCCTGACTTTC. This encodes CASSFGRASGANVLTF. The full variable domain, rest sourced from reference TRBV7-9 and TRBJ2-6, is DTGVSQNPRHKITKRGQNVTFRCDPISEHNRLYWYRQTLGQGPEFLTYFQNEAQLEKSRLLSDRFSAERPKGSFSTLEIQRTEQGDSAMYLCASSFGRASGANVLTFGAGSRLTVL.